A single sample is the source of the 20 T cell receptor beta chains below, sequenced in a study of vaccination and CD4 T cells after COVID-19. Scientists ran DNA taken from cultured CD4+ T cells through the Oncomine TCR Beta short-read assay for sequencing. TCRdb reanalysed the PCR reads using MiXCR and keeps one entry per CDR3 protein. This table holds 14,000 to 15,000 distinct CDR3 sequences, about 48% found once. Treatment: roughly ten-day PBMC culture with coronavirus spike peptide pools or control peptides (ViraFEST assay). These receptors' antigens are unknown. Sequencing used CD4+ T cells from blood, cultured in vitro. The receptor source for this set is a human donor who had recovered from COVID-19.

J is TRBJ1-1 and V is TRBV20-1, with TRBD1 as a possible D gene (5 bases). The CDR3 extends over 15 amino acids. Per germline, CDR1 DFQATT and CDR2 SNEGSKA (reference sequence). Trimming cost V 1 base and J 4 bases, with 16 bases left between them. CDR3 coding DNA: TGCAGTGCTAGAGGGGGGGGACTTTGGGGCACTGAAGCTTTCTTT. It encodes CSARGGGLWGTEAFF.

This clonotype was counted a few times. The genes are TRBV4-3 and TRBJ1-2; weak D call: TRBD1 (5 bases). Germline V gives CDR1 LGHNA, CDR2 YSLEER. The CDR3 has 14 residues. The V end lost 0 bases, the J end lost 8 bases, and 13 bases lay between the germline ends. DNA of the CDR3: TGCGCCAGCAGCCAAGATATGGCAGGGAGGGGCTACACCTTC. Its translation is CASSQDMAGRGYTF.

This clonotype was seen just once. The V and J genes are TRBV7-2 and TRBJ2-7, with 7 bases matching TRBD2. The V gene end was trimmed by 0 bases and the J gene end by 6 bases; junction bases not matched to a gene: 5. CDR1 is SGHTA, CDR2 FQGNSA, per germline. The CDR3 is 14 residues long. CDR3 region: CASSLATSKGEQYF. The CDR3 DNA reads as TGTGCCAGCAGCTTAGCGACTAGCAAGGGCGAGCAGTACTTC.

This clonotype has more than one count but fewer than ten. V is TRBV20-1 and J is TRBJ2-7, with 11 bases lining up with TRBD1. The CDR3 spans 13 residues. The germline V gene has CDR1 DFQATT and CDR2 SNEGSKA (reference sequence). Losses at the gene ends were 5 bases for V and 2 bases for J; bases not matched to a gene: 2. The CDR3 coding sequence is TGCAGTGCTGGGACAGGGGGTACCTACGAGCAGTACTTC. It translates to CSAGTGGTYEQYF.

The chain is built from TRBV28 and TRBJ1-6; D is unclear. The germline V and J ends were trimmed by 3 bases and 6 bases, with 15 bases remaining between them. This CDR3 spans 16 amino acids. Germline lookup yields CDR1 MDHEN and CDR2 SYDVKM. For the CDR3, the DNA is TGTGCCAGCAGTTTGGTGGGGTCCCGAACTAATTCACCCCTCCACTTT. Translating gives CASSLVGSRTNSPLHF.

This clonotype was counted a few times. The rearrangement joins TRBV20-1 to TRBJ1-6; D unresolved. CDR3 size: 14 residues. CDR1 is DFQATT, CDR2 SNEGSKA, per germline (reference sequence). Trimming stripped 1 base from V and 3 bases from J, with 7 bases between. This CDR3 is CSARGQNYNSPLHF. The CDR3 nucleotides are TGCAGTGCTAGAGGGCAGAACTATAATTCACCCCTCCACTTT.

The V gene is TRBV7-2, the J gene TRBJ2-2, with D perhaps TRBD2 (6 bases). The V gene lost 5 bases and the J gene lost 2 bases, with 15 bases spanning the gap. Germline values: CDR1 SGHTA, CDR2 FQGNSA. The CDR3 is 16 residues long. CDR3 region: CASSPQGGRNTGELFF. For the CDR3, the DNA is TGTGCCAGCAGCCCCCAAGGAGGGCGAAACACCGGGGAGCTGTTTTTT.

This clonotype was observed a handful of times. This chain links TRBV7-6 with TRBJ2-5; D remains ambiguous. V lost 2 bases, J lost 5 bases, and 9 bases lay in between. This CDR3 has 13 residues. Germline V lookup: CDR1 SGHVS, CDR2 FNYEAQ. CDR3 sequence (DNA): TGTGCCAGCAGCTTAAGGGTTTTGGAGACCCAGTACTTC. Encoded protein: CASSLRVLETQYF.

This clonotype was detected only a few times. V and J are TRBV11-3 and TRBJ2-7, with 11 bases matching TRBD1. The CDR3 runs to 15 residues. Germline V CDR1 and CDR2: SGHNT, YENEEA. J gave up 5 bases and V 1 base, and 4 bases lay outside the gene matches. CDR3 in DNA: TGTGCCAGCAGCTTAGCAGGACAGGGGGCGGACGAGCAGTACTTC. It encodes CASSLAGQGADEQYF.

The sample holds a few counts of this clonotype. The chain combines TRBV24-1 with TRBJ1-5; D is perhaps TRBD1 (5 bases). V dropped 5 bases and J dropped 1 base, with 8 bases sitting between them. The CDR3 has 14 amino acids. From germline, CDR1 is KGHDR and CDR2 SFDVKD. The CDR3 nucleotides read TGTGCCACCAGTGTCGGGGCGAGCAATCAGCCCCAGCATTTT. Its translation: CATSVGASNQPQHF.

This clonotype is judged medium-sized. The chain is built from TRBV7-8 and TRBJ1-5, with D unclear. V dropped 1 base and J dropped 4 bases, with 14 bases sitting between them. The CDR3 extends over 16 amino acids. Germline lookup yields CDR1 SGHVS and CDR2 FQNEAQ. The CDR3 DNA reads as TGTGCCAGCAGCTTAGGACAAACGACCTGGAATCAGCCCCAGCATTTT. Amino acids: CASSLGQTTWNQPQHF. Together with reference TRBV7-8 and TRBJ1-5, the CDR3 gives the full variable domain: GAGVSQSPRYKVAKRGQDVALRCDPISGHVSLFWYQQALGQGPEFLTYFQNEAQLDKSGLPSDRFFAERPEGSVSTLKIQRTQQEDSAVYLCASSLGQTTWNQPQHFGDGTRLSIL.

The chain has TRBV5-7 and TRBJ2-2; 9 nucleotides match TRBD2. TRBV5-7 falls under the ORF class, with uncertain function. V shed 2 bases, J shed 1 base, and the junction held 0 bases outside the gene matches. CDR3 length: 15 amino acids. The CDR3 DNA follows: TGTGCCAGCAGCTTAGCGGGGGGGAACACCGGGGAGCTGTTTTTT. As protein: CASSLAGGNTGELFF.

This clonotype showed up just once. J is TRBJ1-1 and V is TRBV5-1; D possibly corresponds to TRBD1 (6 bases). The CDR3 loop spans 14 amino acids. Between the trimmed V and J ends, which lost 0 bases and 1 base, there was a span of 7 bases. From germline, CDR1 is SGHRS and CDR2 YFSETQ. The CDR3 protein is CASSLAGANTEAFF. The CDR3 DNA reads as TGCGCCAGCAGCTTGGCAGGGGCGAACACTGAAGCTTTCTTT. The full variable domain, rest sourced from reference TRBV5-1 and TRBJ1-1, is KAGVTQTPRYLIKTRGQQVTLSCSPISGHRSVSWYQQTPGQGLQFLFEYFSETQRNKGNFPGRFSGRQFSNSRSEMNVSTLELGDSALYLCASSLAGANTEAFFGQGTRLTVV.

This clonotype was found a few times. The gene calls are TRBV6-1 and TRBJ2-3; TRBD2 is a possible D gene (6 bases). With 8 bases removed from V and 1 base from J, the gap between germline ends came to 19 bases. The CDR3 length is 16 residues. CDR1 and CDR2 from the germline V gene are MNHNS and SASEGT. DNA for the CDR3: TGTGCCAGCGGACTTAGCGGCAAAACTCGCACAGATACGCAGTATTTT. Translated, it gives CASGLSGKTRTDTQYF.

This clonotype has only a few counts. The CDR3 region is CASSPGTGGLDGYTF. The CDR3 DNA sequence: TGTGCCAGCAGCCCCGGGACAGGGGGGTTAGATGGCTACACCTTC. The V call is TRBV12-3 or TRBV12-4, the J call TRBJ1-2; 11 positions match TRBD1. The CDR3 extends over 15 amino acids. V lost 6 bases, J lost 6 bases, and 9 bases stayed unmatched.

The CDR3 protein is CASRPVGQGRDEQYF. The CDR3 DNA sequence: TGTGCCAGCCGACCCGTCGGACAGGGTCGAGACGAGCAGTACTTC. This chain connects TRBV6-2 or TRBV6-3 to TRBJ2-7; 8 nucleotides match TRBD1. This CDR3 has 15 residues. Germline trimming cut 8 bases from V and 5 bases from J; bases unmatched to any gene: 14. The germline CDR1 and CDR2 sequences are MNHEY and SVGEGT.

The sample holds one count of this clonotype. The rearrangement joins TRBV5-4 to TRBJ1-2, with D possibly matching TRBD1 (5 bases). This CDR3 region has 13 residues. The V end lost 0 bases, the J end lost 8 bases, and 11 bases lay between the germline ends. From germline, CDR1 is SGHNT and CDR2 YYREEE (reference sequence). This CDR3 reads CASSLGRERGYTF. In DNA, the CDR3 is TGTGCCAGCAGCTTGGGCAGGGAAAGAGGCTACACCTTC.

V gene TRBV12-3 or TRBV12-4 combines with J gene TRBJ1-6; D possibly corresponds to TRBD1 (6 bases). The CDR3 extends over 14 amino acids. The germline V and J ends were trimmed by 1 base and 6 bases, with 7 bases remaining between them. The DNA of the CDR3 is TGTGCCAGCAGTTTAGACAGGGTTAATTCACCCCTCCACTTT. Translated: CASSLDRVNSPLHF.

In this sample, this clonotype turned up a few times. The rearrangement joins TRBV2 to TRBJ1-2; 7 bases agree with TRBD1. The ends lost 6 bases at V and 10 bases at J; junction bases unmatched: 14. Germline values: CDR1 SNHLY, CDR2 FYNNEI. This CDR3 has 14 residues. DNA of the CDR3: TGTGCCAGCAGAGAGTATGGACAGGCCTTTGACTACACCTTC. Residues: CASREYGQAFDYTF. The variable domain in full, completed from reference TRBV2 and TRBJ1-2, reads EPEVTQTPSHQVTQMGQEVILRCVPISNHLYFYWYRQILGQKVEFLVSFYNNEISEKSEIFDDQFSVERPDGSNFTLKIRSTKLEDSAMYFCASREYGQAFDYTFGSGTRLTVV.

This clonotype occurred a few times. The chain has TRBV2 and TRBJ1-2; no definite D call. This CDR3 has 13 residues. V lost 7 bases to trimming and J lost 0 bases, with 9 bases between them. The germline CDR1 and CDR2 sequences are SNHLY and FYNNEI. CDR3 region: CASTGAANYGYTF. DNA for the CDR3: TGTGCCAGCACCGGCGCAGCTAACTATGGCTACACCTTC.